This T cell receptor (beta chain) was identified in a study of blood T cell repertoires in COVID-19. Germline CDR1 SGDLS, CDR2 YYNGEE. CDR3 length: 15 amino acids. With 0 bases clipped from V and 3 bases from J, the junction kept 0 bases outside the gene matches. A word on this clone: The sample contains more than one DNA sequence encoding this CDR3.

The assay was immunoSEQ multiplex PCR, and TCRdb's table has in-frame clones only and misses some. Of more than 70,000 clones in the sample, 75% to 90% were seen once. The chain has TRBV9 and TRBJ2-5; TRBD2 matches 12 bases. The sequence came from a man between 60 and 75 years old with acute or convalescent COVID-19. Sequenced material: peripheral blood. In DNA, the CDR3 is TGTGCCAGCAGCGTAGGGACTAGCGGGGAAGAGACCCAGTACTTC. This gives the protein CASSVGTSGEETQYF.